A selection of T cell receptor beta chains follows, all from one sample in a study of PD-L1 blockade in urothelial cancer. The table came from immunoSEQ multiplex PCR; TCRdb's copy has only in-frame clones and leaves some out. Of approximately 52,000 clones listed, approximately 80% were seen once; the top ten hold 3.5% to 4.5%. The sequencing here drew on PBMCs, taken around atezolizumab (anti-PD-L1) treatment. These receptors came from an older man with urothelial cancer. Each CDR3 is given with its conserved first and last residue.

v_gene: TRBV4-1
j_gene: TRBJ2-7
CDR3aa: CASSQDSGTGEQYF

v_gene: TRBV7-3
j_gene: TRBJ2-3
CDR3aa: CASSQGGNSVKDTQYF

v_gene: TRBV6-6
j_gene: TRBJ2-7
CDR3aa: CASSTGTYEQYF

v_gene: TRBV5-5
j_gene: TRBJ2-3
CDR3aa: CASSHSSPTDTQYF

v_gene: TRBV19
j_gene: TRBJ1-6
CDR3aa: CASMPPGRGNSPLHF

v_gene: TRBV5-1
j_gene: TRBJ1-2
CDR3aa: CASSPQGDYGYTF

v_gene: TRBV7-8
j_gene: TRBJ2-2
CDR3aa: CASSPTSQNTGELFF

v_gene: TRBV4-2
j_gene: TRBJ2-3
CDR3aa: CASSHRSGREGDTQYF

v_gene: TRBV27
j_gene: TRBJ1-1
CDR3aa: CASSRQGATTEAFF

v_gene: TRBV4-1
j_gene: TRBJ2-1
CDR3aa: CASSQYSPSGSAAYNEQFF

v_gene: TRBV28
j_gene: TRBJ2-1
CDR3aa: CASSLEGRYNEQFF

v_gene: TRBV5-4
j_gene: TRBJ2-1
CDR3aa: CASSNKRGGLDEQFF

v_gene: TRBV7-9
j_gene: TRBJ1-2
CDR3aa: CASSTSGANYGYTF

v_gene: TRBV7-9
j_gene: TRBJ2-7
CDR3aa: CASSSPRRSPYEQYF

v_gene: TRBV2
j_gene: TRBJ2-2
CDR3aa: CASSELVGEDGELFF

v_gene: TRBV7-6
j_gene: TRBJ1-6
CDR3aa: CASSPLGRGRDSPLHF

v_gene: TRBV11-3
j_gene: TRBJ2-7
CDR3aa: CASSLEGGSSYEQYF

v_gene: TRBV5-1
j_gene: TRBJ2-3
CDR3aa: CASSFTGKTDTQYF

v_gene: TRBV10-3
j_gene: TRBJ2-3
CDR3aa: CAISLSGGYSTDTQYF

v_gene: TRBV25-1
j_gene: TRBJ2-5
CDR3aa: CASSSYGGSATQYF

v_gene: TRBV7-2
j_gene: TRBJ1-6
CDR3aa: CASSLVGQGLAF

v_gene: TRBV7-2
j_gene: TRBJ1-5
CDR3aa: CASSAGQGRRGEEPQHF

v_gene: TRBV6-5
j_gene: TRBJ2-7
CDR3aa: CASSYMRGNMYEQYF

v_gene: TRBV28
j_gene: TRBJ1-5
CDR3aa: CASTPRPGQPQHF

v_gene: TRBV7-2
j_gene: TRBJ2-7
CDR3aa: CASSLSQGAVHEQYF

v_gene: TRBV25-1
j_gene: TRBJ2-1
CDR3aa: CASSYGLAINEQFF